The 32 T cell receptor beta chains below come from one sample, sequenced in a study of cytomegalovirus exposure and HLA in healthy donors. Primers: 60 Vbeta forward and 13 Jbeta reverse. Data came from immunoSEQ multiplex PCR; TCRdb stores just in-frame clones and leaves some out. The top ten clones hold about 2.5% of a sample with more than 75,000 clones, more than 80% of them seen once. Sequencing was performed on PBMCs. These TCRs come from a man aged 18 to 30 in good health and CMV-seronegative.

The chain links TRBV6-4 to TRBJ2-7, with 9 positions matching TRBD2. CDR1 and CDR2 (germline): MRHNA, SNTAGT. Losses at the gene ends were 6 bases for V and 4 bases for J; bases not matched to a gene: 10. There are 15 residues in the CDR3. The CDR3 DNA is TGTGCCAGCAGCCTCCTAGCGGGACCCGATTACGAGCAGTACTTC. It is translated as CASSLLAGPDYEQYF.

This clone was picked up one time. The chain uses TRBV7-9 and TRBJ1-5; TRBD1 might be the D (6 bases). Germline lookup yields CDR1 SEHNR and CDR2 FQNEAQ (reference sequence). The CDR3 has 13 amino acids. V was cut by 3 bases and J by 7 bases, with 10 bases left in between. CDR3 in amino acids: CASSLIQGQPQHF. CDR3 bases: TGTGCCAGCAGCTTGATACAGGGACAGCCCCAGCATTTT.

The rearrangement uses TRBV27 and TRBJ2-5; D unresolved. The last part of the DNA fits TRBJ2-7 better; the J call may be wrong. Germline-derived CDR1 and CDR2 are MNHEY and SMNVEV (reference sequence). The CDR3 totals 11 residues. CDR3 region: CASGRSYEQYF. As DNA, the CDR3 is TGTGCCAGCGGGCGCTCCTACGAGCAGTACTTC.

The genes are TRBV30 and TRBJ1-5; 7 positions match TRBD1. CDR1 and CDR2 (germline): GTSNPN, SVGIG (reference sequence). Trimming cost V 5 bases and J 0 bases; bases outside gene matches: 16. This CDR3 has 18 amino acids. In nucleotides, the CDR3 is TGTGCCTGGGGTCCAGGTAATAGGGGGCCGTATAGCAATCAGCCCCAGCATTTT. Its translation is CAWGPGNRGPYSNQPQHF.

The V and J genes are TRBV28 and TRBJ1-6; 7 positions match TRBD1. Per germline, CDR1 MDHEN and CDR2 SYDVKM. V lost 7 bases, J lost 7 bases, and 13 bases stayed unmatched. This CDR3 region has 16 residues. The CDR3 is CASTPQTGSGNSPLHF. As DNA, the CDR3 is TGTGCCAGCACCCCACAGACAGGGTCGGGAAATTCACCCCTCCACTTT.

This chain joins TRBV7-2 and TRBJ2-1; TRBD2 agrees at 8 bases. The V gene's germline CDR1 is SGHTA and CDR2 FQGNSA. V lost 1 base to trimming and J lost 4 bases; unmatched junction nucleotides: 12. The CDR3 has 18 amino acids. The CDR3 bases are TGTGCCAGCAGCTTAGTGTTTAGCGGGAACTCCTTTTACAATGAGCAGTTCTTC. This encodes CASSLVFSGNSFYNEQFF.

The chain is built from TRBV7-9 and TRBJ2-2, with 8 bases fitting TRBD2. The trim removed 1 base at V and 4 bases at J, leaving 8 bases unmatched. The CDR3 runs 17 residues. Germline V lookup: CDR1 SEHNR, CDR2 FQNEAQ (reference sequence). For the CDR3, the DNA is TGTGCCAGCAGCTTAGGCCCCCTTAGCGGGACCACCGGGGAGCTGTTTTTT. This translates into CASSLGPLSGTTGELFF.

In nucleotides, the CDR3 is TGCGCCAGCAGCCCCCTAGCGGGGAGCACAGATACGCAGTATTTT. This codes for CASSPLAGSTDTQYF. The chain recombines TRBV5-1 with TRBJ2-3; 9 positions agree with TRBD2. Germline lookup yields CDR1 SGHRS and CDR2 YFSETQ. With V trimmed by 4 bases and J by 0 bases, 3 bases remained unmatched. CDR3 size: 15 residues.

The rearrangement joins TRBV29-1 to TRBJ1-2; no clear D gene. Per germline, CDR1 SQVTM and CDR2 ANQGSEA. V was clipped by 4 bases and J by 2 bases, with 8 bases between them. This CDR3 comprises 12 residues. DNA of the CDR3: TGCAGCGTTGGGAGTTCAAACTATGGCTACACCTTC. Its protein product is CSVGSSNYGYTF.

V is TRBV18 and J is TRBJ2-5; TRBD1 matches 9 bases. The J segment lost 5 bases and the V segment lost 5 bases, leaving 3 bases of the junction unmatched. This CDR3 comprises 13 residues. The V gene's germline CDR1 is KGHSH and CDR2 LQKENI. The CDR3, as DNA: TGTGCCAGCTCAAAAGGACAGGGGGAGACCCAGTACTTC. Translated, it gives CASSKGQGETQYF.

V usage is TRBV23-1 and J usage is TRBJ2-5, with 8 bases lining up with TRBD1. TRBV23-1 has ORF status, its function being uncertain. The ends lost 4 bases at V and 5 bases at J; junction bases unmatched: 9. The CDR3 runs 15 residues. CDR3 region: CASSPADRGGETQYF. The CDR3 DNA sequence: TGCGCCAGCAGTCCCGCTGACAGGGGTGGCGAGACCCAGTACTTC.

The chain uses TRBV11-2 and TRBJ2-5, with TRBD2 identical over 8 bases. V trimming: 1 base; J trimming: 12 bases; junction bases outside the gene matches: 10. The CDR3 has 14 residues. Germline V lookup: CDR1 SGHAT, CDR2 FQNNGV. Here the CDR3 reads CASSLVSGGPFEYF. The CDR3 nucleotides are TGTGCCAGCAGCTTAGTGTCGGGAGGGCCGTTCGAGTACTTC.

This clone was detected once. The chain employs TRBV6-1 and TRBJ1-1, with 9 bases matching TRBD1. Trimming removed 3 bases from V and 5 bases from J; junction bases left unmatched: 7. The CDR3 consists of 15 residues. From germline, CDR1 is MNHNS and CDR2 SASEGT. CDR3 in amino acids: CASSDIGTGWTEAFF. The CDR3 coding sequence is TGTGCCAGCAGTGACATAGGGACAGGGTGGACTGAAGCTTTCTTT.

The chain links TRBV5-1 to TRBJ1-2, with D tentatively TRBD1 (5 bases). Germline V gene lookup returns CDR1 SGHRS and CDR2 YFSETQ. V lost 2 bases, J lost 5 bases, and 10 bases lay in between. CDR3 length equals 13 residues. The CDR3 spells CASSFRDGYGYTF. Here the CDR3 DNA reads TGCGCCAGCAGCTTCAGGGATGGGTATGGCTACACCTTC.

The rearrangement uses TRBV28 and TRBJ1-2; TRBD1 agrees at 9 bases. The CDR3 has 14 residues. The V gene end was trimmed by 8 bases and the J gene end by 3 bases; junction bases not matched to a gene: 7. CDR1 and CDR2 from the germline V gene are MDHEN and SYDVKM. The CDR3 nucleotides read TGTGCCAGCCGAACGACAGGGGGATACTATGGCTACACCTTC. Protein: CASRTTGGYYGYTF.

This clone was counted between two and nine times. V and J are TRBV6-1 and TRBJ2-2, with D possibly being TRBD2 (6 bases). The CDR3 consists of 14 residues. Looked up from germline, CDR1 is MNHNS and CDR2 is SASEGT. Trimming took off 5 bases at V and 3 bases at J, with 10 bases between the two ends. CDR3 loop: CASSSSAYTGELFF. CDR3 DNA sequence: TGTGCCAGCAGTTCTAGCGCATACACCGGGGAGCTGTTTTTT.

The chain uses TRBV7-8 and TRBJ2-5; 7 nucleotides line up with TRBD2. Germline V gene sequence: CDR1 SGHVS, CDR2 FQNEAQ. The J segment lost 7 bases and the V segment lost 1 base, leaving 15 bases of the junction unmatched. The CDR3 is 17 amino acids. The DNA for the CDR3 is TGTGCCAGCAGCTTAGGTCCCGGACTAGAAGGGAGAGGGACCCAGTACTTC. This gives the protein CASSLGPGLEGRGTQYF.

V and J are TRBV7-3 and TRBJ2-3; D is undetermined. Looked up from germline, CDR1 is SGHTA and CDR2 is FQGTGA. This CDR3 is 13 amino acids long. With 4 bases removed from V and 2 bases from J, the gap between germline ends came to 7 bases. The CDR3 region has the DNA TGTGCCAGCAGCTGGCAAAACACAGATACGCAGTATTTT. It codes for CASSWQNTDTQYF.

This sequence joins TRBV5-5 and TRBJ2-3; TRBD1 aligns across 7 bases. Germline V gene lookup returns CDR1 SGHKS and CDR2 YYEKEE (reference sequence). With 4 bases clipped from V and 3 bases from J, the junction kept 11 bases outside the gene matches. CDR3 length equals 16 residues. Here the CDR3 DNA reads TGTGCCAGCAGCAAAAATCCGGGACAGATTACAGATACGCAGTATTTT. This gives the protein CASSKNPGQITDTQYF.

The chain employs TRBV11-2 and TRBJ2-3; D call uncertain. The CDR3 consists of 12 residues. Germline values: CDR1 SGHAT, CDR2 FQNNGV. Deletions cut 7 bases from V and 1 base from J, with 6 bases between. DNA of the CDR3: TGTGCCAGCAAATCAGGCACAGATACGCAGTATTTT. Translating gives CASKSGTDTQYF.

A remark on this clone: At one end the junction does not follow the germline gene, possibly because of a read error. V gene TRBV9 combines with J gene TRBJ1-3; perhaps TRBD1 as D (6 bases). There are 15 residues in the CDR3. The germline V gene has CDR1 SGDLS and CDR2 YYNGEE. The chain's CDR3 is CASSDAGASGDTIYF. Here the CDR3 DNA reads TGTGCCAGCAGCGACGCAGGGGCGAGTGGAGACACCATATATTTT.

The chain is built from TRBV4-1 and TRBJ1-3; 7 bases line up with TRBD1. V shed 4 bases and J 1 base; nucleotides not matched to a gene: 13. Per the germline V gene, CDR1 is MGHRA and CDR2 is YSYEKL. The CDR3 is made up of 18 amino acids. The CDR3 loop is CASSLQGPVTGSGNTIYF. CDR3 nucleotides: TGCGCCAGCAGCCTACAGGGGCCAGTAACAGGTTCTGGAAACACCATATATTTT.

This rearrangement joins TRBV5-1 to TRBJ2-5; 9 nucleotides line up with TRBD2. Trimming took 0 bases from V and 5 from J; bases not matched to a gene: 2. The CDR3 has 14 amino acids. Germline CDR1 SGHRS, CDR2 YFSETQ. The DNA for the CDR3 is TGCGCCAGCAGCTTGGGGACTAGCGCCGAGACCCAGTACTTC. Its translation: CASSLGTSAETQYF.

This clone came up once. CDR3 region: CASNLPAGGGGSPLHF. CDR3 coding DNA: TGTGCCAGCAATCTGCCAGCGGGCGGGGGGGGATCACCCCTCCACTTT. This chain links TRBV28 with TRBJ1-6; D might be TRBD1 (5 bases). The ends were cut back, 7 bases at V and 10 bases at J, with 23 bases in the middle. Germline lookup yields CDR1 MDHEN and CDR2 SYDVKM. This CDR3 has 16 amino acids.

This clone was seen just once. J is TRBJ1-1 and V is TRBV18; 9 bases match TRBD1. V trimming: 3 bases; J trimming: 5 bases; junction bases outside the gene matches: 13. Germline V CDR1 and CDR2: KGHSH, LQKENI. The CDR3 contains 17 residues. In nucleotides, the CDR3 is TGTGCCAGCTCACCGGGGGTCCTAACAGGGGGCTATACTGAAGCTTTCTTT. This codes for CASSPGVLTGGYTEAFF.

The chain couples TRBV12-2 to TRBJ2-5; the D call in the table, TRBD2, was not verified against the DNA. TRBV12-2 is given as a pseudogene. The CDR3 runs to 16 residues. CDR3 sequence: CASREKPSGSEKTQYF. For the CDR3, the DNA is TGTGCAAGTCGTGAGAAGCCGTCGGGGTCGGAGAAGACCCAGTACTTC.

The chain couples TRBV6-6 to TRBJ1-1; the D gene is possibly TRBD1 (6 bases). The V and J ends lost 7 bases and 11 bases respectively, with 23 bases between them. The CDR3 runs to 14 residues. Per germline, CDR1 MNHNY and CDR2 SVGAGI (reference sequence). CDR3 protein: CASTPSLGGRAAFF. The CDR3, as DNA: TGTGCCAGCACCCCCTCCCTTGGGGGCAGGGCGGCTTTCTTT.

The genes are TRBV19 and TRBJ1-1, with D perhaps matching TRBD1 (5 bases). Germline V CDR1 and CDR2: LNHDA, SQIVND (reference sequence). The CDR3 is 13 amino acids. Trimming shortened V by 7 bases and J by 2 bases, and 11 bases separated the two germline ends. Here the CDR3 reads CASIRGVNTEAFF. The CDR3 DNA follows: TGTGCCAGTATCCGGGGGGTTAACACTGAAGCTTTCTTT. Looking up the rest from reference TRBV19 and TRBJ1-1 gives the full variable domain: DGGITQSPKYLFRKEGQNVTLSCEQNLNHDAMYWYRQDPGQGLRLIYYSQIVNDFQKGDIAEGYSVSREKKESFPLTVTSAQKNPTAFYLCASIRGVNTEAFFGQGTRLTVV.

This clone occurred once. The chain uses TRBV5-5 and TRBJ2-7; 9 nucleotides agree with TRBD1. The V gene's germline CDR1 is SGHKS and CDR2 YYEKEE (reference sequence). Losses at the gene ends were 3 bases for V and 4 bases for J; bases not matched to a gene: 2. The CDR3 extends over 13 amino acids. The CDR3 loop reads CASSSGQGYEQYF. The DNA for the CDR3 is TGTGCCAGCAGCTCGGGACAGGGTTACGAGCAGTACTTC.

The gene calls are TRBV7-2 and TRBJ1-1, with no clear D. The CDR3 consists of 15 residues. CDR1 is SGHTA and CDR2 is FQGNSA in the germline V gene. Trimming removed 7 bases at V and 1 base at J, with 16 bases between. The CDR3 DNA is TGTGCCAGCACCGTCAGCCTGGGAGGGAACACTGAAGCTTTCTTT. This sequence encodes CASTVSLGGNTEAFF.

This rearrangement joins TRBV2 to TRBJ2-2; TRBD1 aligns across 9 bases. The CDR3 is made up of 14 amino acids. V dropped 6 bases and J dropped 4; count of bases not matched to a gene: 3. Germline V gene sequence: CDR1 SNHLY, CDR2 FYNNEI. The CDR3 DNA reads as TGTGCCAGCAGAAACAGGGGGCGCACCGGGGAGCTGTTTTTT. It encodes CASRNRGRTGELFF.

This rearrangement joins TRBV5-1 to TRBJ1-1; a weak D match, TRBD1 (5 bases). This CDR3 has 14 residues. Per the germline V gene, CDR1 is SGHRS and CDR2 is YFSETQ. V lost 4 bases and J 1 base, leaving 11 bases between the germline ends. CDR3 in amino acids: CASSKGQQNTEAFF. The CDR3 DNA is TGCGCCAGCAGCAAGGGGCAGCAGAACACTGAAGCTTTCTTT.